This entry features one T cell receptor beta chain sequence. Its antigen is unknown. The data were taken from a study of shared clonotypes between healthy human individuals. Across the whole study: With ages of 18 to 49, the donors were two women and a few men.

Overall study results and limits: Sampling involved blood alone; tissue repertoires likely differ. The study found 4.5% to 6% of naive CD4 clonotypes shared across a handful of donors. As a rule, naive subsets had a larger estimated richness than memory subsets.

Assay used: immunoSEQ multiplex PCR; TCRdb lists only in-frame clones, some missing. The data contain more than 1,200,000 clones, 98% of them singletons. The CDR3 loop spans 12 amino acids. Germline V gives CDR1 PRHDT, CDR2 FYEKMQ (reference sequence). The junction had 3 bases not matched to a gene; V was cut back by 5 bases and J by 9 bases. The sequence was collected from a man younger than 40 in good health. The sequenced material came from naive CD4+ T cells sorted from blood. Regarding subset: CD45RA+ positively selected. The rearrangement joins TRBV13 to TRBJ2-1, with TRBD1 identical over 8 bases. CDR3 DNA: TGTGCCAGCAGCCAGGGGGCCGTTGAGCAGTTCTTC. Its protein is CASSQGAVEQFF.